Sequencing of this T cell receptor (beta chain) was carried out in a study of tumor T cells in aggressive B-cell lymphoma. Germline trimming cut 8 bases from V and 10 bases from J; bases unmatched to any gene: 6. Germline V CDR1 and CDR2: MNHEY, SMNVEV (reference sequence). The CDR3 is 12 residues long. The method was immunoSEQ multiplex PCR; TCRdb's version includes in-frame clones alone and lacks a portion of them. The repertoire holds thousands of clones, with about 85% as singletons. The sequence was collected from an adult with diffuse large B cell lymphoma. The chain carries TRBV27 and TRBJ2-1, with 9 positions matching TRBD1. The sequencing sample was made of tumor tissue. The CDR3 here is CASVTGTGEQFF. CDR3 bases: TGTGCCAGCGTAACCGGGACAGGGGAGCAGTTCTTC.